What follows is one T cell receptor (beta chain) and its context. Looked up from germline, CDR1 is SGDLS and CDR2 is YYNGEE. This CDR3 region has 15 residues. Trimming pared 0 bases from V and 4 bases from J, leaving 13 bases between. The data were obtained in a study of blood T cell repertoires in COVID-19. Measured with immunoSEQ multiplex PCR; TCRdb has only the in-frame clones, and not every one. This sample has about 120,000 clones, with around 80% found just once. The genes are TRBV9 and TRBJ1-1; no clear D. The sequenced sample was peripheral blood. The receptor was isolated from a man aged 70-80 years with active or convalescent COVID-19. The CDR3 here is CASSVAETPGTEAFF. In DNA, the CDR3 is TGTGCCAGCAGCGTAGCAGAGACACCAGGCACTGAAGCTTTCTTT.